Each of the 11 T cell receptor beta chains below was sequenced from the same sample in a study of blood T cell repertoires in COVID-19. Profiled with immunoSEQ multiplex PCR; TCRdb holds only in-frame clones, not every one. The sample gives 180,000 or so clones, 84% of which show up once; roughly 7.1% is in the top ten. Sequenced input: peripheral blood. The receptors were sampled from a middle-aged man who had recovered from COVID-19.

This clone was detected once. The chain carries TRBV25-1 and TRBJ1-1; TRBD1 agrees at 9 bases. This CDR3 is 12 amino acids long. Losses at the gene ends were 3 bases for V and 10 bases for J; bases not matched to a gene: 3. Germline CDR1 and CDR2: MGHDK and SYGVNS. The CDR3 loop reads CASSEGQGPAFF. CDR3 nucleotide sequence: TGTGCCAGCAGTGAGGGACAGGGCCCAGCTTTCTTT.

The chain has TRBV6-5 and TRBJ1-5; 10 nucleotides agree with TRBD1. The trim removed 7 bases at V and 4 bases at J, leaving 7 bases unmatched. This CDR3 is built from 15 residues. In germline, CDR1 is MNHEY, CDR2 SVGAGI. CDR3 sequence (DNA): TGTGCCAGCACCCCCGGACAGGGGGGAAATCAGCCCCAGCATTTT. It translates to CASTPGQGGNQPQHF.

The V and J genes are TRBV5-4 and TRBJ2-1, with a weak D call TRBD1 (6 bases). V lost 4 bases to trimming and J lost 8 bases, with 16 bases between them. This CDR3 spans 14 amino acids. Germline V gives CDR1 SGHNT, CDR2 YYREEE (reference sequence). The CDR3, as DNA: TGTGCCAGCAGCCCCGGGACAACGACCTATGAGCAGTTCTTC. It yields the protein CASSPGTTTYEQFF. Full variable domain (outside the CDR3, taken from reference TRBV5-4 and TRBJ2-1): ETGVTQSPTHLIKTRGQQVTLRCSSQSGHNTVSWYQQALGQGPQFIFQYYREEENGRGNFPPRFSGLQFPNYSSELNVNALELDDSALYLCASSPGTTTYEQFFGPGTRLTVL.

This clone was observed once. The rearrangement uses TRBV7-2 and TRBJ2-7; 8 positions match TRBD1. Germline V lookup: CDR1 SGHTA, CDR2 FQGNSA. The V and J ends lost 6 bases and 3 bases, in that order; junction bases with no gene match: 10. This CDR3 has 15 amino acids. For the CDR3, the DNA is TGTGCCAGCAGAAACCACGGACAGGGAGACTACGAGCAGTACTTC. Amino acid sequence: CASRNHGQGDYEQYF.

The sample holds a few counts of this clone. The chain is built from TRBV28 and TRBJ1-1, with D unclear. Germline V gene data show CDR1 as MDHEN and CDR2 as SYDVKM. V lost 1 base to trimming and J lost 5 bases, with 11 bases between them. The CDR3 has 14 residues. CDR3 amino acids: CASSLSPFSTEAFF. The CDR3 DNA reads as TGTGCCAGCAGTTTATCCCCGTTCAGTACTGAAGCTTTCTTT.

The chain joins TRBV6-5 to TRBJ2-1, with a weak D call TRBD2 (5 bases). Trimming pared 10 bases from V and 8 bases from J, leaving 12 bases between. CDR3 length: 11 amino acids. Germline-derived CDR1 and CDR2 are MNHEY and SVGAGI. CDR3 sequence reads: CATSSQDEQFF. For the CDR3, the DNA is TGTGCCACCTCTAGCCAGGATGAGCAGTTCTTC.

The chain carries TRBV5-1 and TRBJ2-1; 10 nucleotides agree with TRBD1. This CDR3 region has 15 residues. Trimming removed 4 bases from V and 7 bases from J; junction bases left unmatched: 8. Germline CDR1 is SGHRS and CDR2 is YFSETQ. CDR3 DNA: TGCGCCAGCAGCCTAAGACAGGGGGCGGGAAATGAGCAGTTCTTC. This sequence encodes CASSLRQGAGNEQFF.

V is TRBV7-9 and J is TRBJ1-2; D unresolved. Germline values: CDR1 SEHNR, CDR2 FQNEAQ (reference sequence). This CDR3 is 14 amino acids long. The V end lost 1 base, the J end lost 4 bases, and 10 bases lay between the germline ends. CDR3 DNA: TGTGCCAGCAGCTTAGGGGTGGGCAGCTATGGCTACACCTTC. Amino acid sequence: CASSLGVGSYGYTF.

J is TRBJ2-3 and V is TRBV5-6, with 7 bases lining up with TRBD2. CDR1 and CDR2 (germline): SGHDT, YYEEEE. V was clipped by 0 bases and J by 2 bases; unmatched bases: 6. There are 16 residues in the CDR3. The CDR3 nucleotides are TGTGCCAGCAGCTTGGCTGCGGGGGAAACCACAGATACGCAGTATTTT. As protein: CASSLAAGETTDTQYF.

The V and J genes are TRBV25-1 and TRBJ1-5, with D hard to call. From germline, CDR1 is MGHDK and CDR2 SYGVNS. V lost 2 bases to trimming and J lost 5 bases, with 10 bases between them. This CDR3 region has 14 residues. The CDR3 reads CASSEPNVDQPQHF. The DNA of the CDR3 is TGTGCCAGCAGTGAACCTAATGTTGATCAGCCCCAGCATTTT.

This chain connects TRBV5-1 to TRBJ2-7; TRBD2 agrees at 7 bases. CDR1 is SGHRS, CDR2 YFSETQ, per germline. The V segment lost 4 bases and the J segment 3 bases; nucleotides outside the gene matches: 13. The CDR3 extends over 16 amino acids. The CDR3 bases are TGCGCCAGCAGCCCTGATCCACTAGCGAAAAACTACGAGCAGTACTTC. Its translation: CASSPDPLAKNYEQYF. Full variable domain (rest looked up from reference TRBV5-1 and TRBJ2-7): KAGVTQTPRYLIKTRGQQVTLSCSPISGHRSVSWYQQTPGQGLQFLFEYFSETQRNKGNFPGRFSGRQFSNSRSEMNVSTLELGDSALYLCASSPDPLAKNYEQYFGPGTRLTVT.